One and the same sample provided the 2 T cell receptor gamma chains below, sequenced in a study of gamma delta lymphoproliferative disorders and STAT genes listed by TCRdb under 2018. Library preparation employed multiplex PCR. The instrument given in TCRdb is Illumina MiSeq. TCRdb reran clone calling on the public reads with CATT; rows sharing one DNA sequence were then combined. The sample data list almost 800 gamma-chain clones, and 15% to 20% of these were observed just once. 30% to 45% of the sample comes from the top ten. For TCR sequencing, genomic DNA was taken from peripheral blood mononuclear cells isolated from both patients and controls. Sequenced sample: blood. Receptors originate from a human donor in good health.

The J segment was not called; the V segment is TRGV3. CDR1 and CDR2 (germline): VTNTFY, YDVSTARD (reference sequence). The CDR3 contains 11 residues. The CDR3 reads CATWDVENKLF. For the CDR3, the DNA is TGTGCCACCTGGGACGTAGAAAACAAACTCTTT.

Judged by abundance, this clone is large. The chain uses TRGV8 and TRGJ1 or TRGJ2. The J gene, left out of TCRdb, was set here by checking the DNA against germline. The germline V gene has CDR1 VENAVY and CDR2 YDSYNSRV. V dropped 0 bases and J dropped 3; count of bases not matched to a gene: 5. There are 14 residues in the CDR3. CDR3 amino acids: CATWDRGVYYKKLF. As DNA, the CDR3 is TGTGCCACCTGGGATAGGGGAGTTTATTATAAGAAACTCTTT.